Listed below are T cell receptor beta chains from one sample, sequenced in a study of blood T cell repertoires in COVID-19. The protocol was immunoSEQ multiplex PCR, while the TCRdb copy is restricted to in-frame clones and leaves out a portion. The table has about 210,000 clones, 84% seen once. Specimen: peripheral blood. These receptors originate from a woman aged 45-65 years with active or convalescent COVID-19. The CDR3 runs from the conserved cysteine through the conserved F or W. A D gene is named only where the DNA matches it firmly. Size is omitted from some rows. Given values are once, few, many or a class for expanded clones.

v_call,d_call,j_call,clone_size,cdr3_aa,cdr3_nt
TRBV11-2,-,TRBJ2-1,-,CASHGQGSDNEQFF,TGTGCCAGCCACGGGCAGGGGTCGGACAATGAGCAGTTCTTC
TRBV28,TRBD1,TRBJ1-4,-,CASSSAGTGGEKLFF,TGTGCCAGCAGTTCGGCCGGGACAGGGGGAGAAAAACTGTTTTTT
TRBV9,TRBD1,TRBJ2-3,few,CASSVEGGGDTQYF,TGTGCCAGCAGCGTGGAAGGGGGCGGCGATACGCAGTATTTT
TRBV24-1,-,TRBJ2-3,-,CATKSPADTQYF,TGTGCCACCAAATCCCCAGCAGATACGCAGTATTTT
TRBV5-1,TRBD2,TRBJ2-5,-,CASSPGLAGERTQYF,TGCGCCAGCAGCCCGGGACTAGCGGGAGAACGGACCCAGTACTTC
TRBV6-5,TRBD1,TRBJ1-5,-,CASQLQGASNQPQHF,TGTGCCAGCCAACTTCAGGGGGCTAGCAATCAGCCCCAGCATTTT
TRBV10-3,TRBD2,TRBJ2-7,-,CAVVGSGSGEQYF,TGTGCCGTGGTGGGGAGCGGGAGTGGAGAGCAGTACTTC
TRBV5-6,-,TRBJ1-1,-,CASSLEGHPEAFF,TGTGCCAGCAGCTTGGAGGGACACCCCGAAGCTTTCTTT
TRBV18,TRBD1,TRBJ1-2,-,CASSPLGQQSYTF,TGTGCCAGCTCACCACTGGGACAGCAAAGCTACACCTTC
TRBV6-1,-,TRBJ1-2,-,CASSEDRVGYGYTF,TGTGCCAGCAGTGAAGACAGGGTCGGCTATGGCTACACCTTC
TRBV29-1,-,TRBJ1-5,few,CSVEERGRSNQPQHF,TGCAGCGTTGAGGAGCGGGGCCGTAGCAATCAGCCCCAGCATTTT
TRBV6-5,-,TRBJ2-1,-,CATSFGGPYNEQFF,TGTGCCACCAGTTTCGGGGGTCCCTACAATGAGCAGTTCTTC
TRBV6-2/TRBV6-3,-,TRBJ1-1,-,CASSYLLNTEAFF,TGTGCCAGCAGTTACTTATTGAACACTGAAGCTTTCTTT
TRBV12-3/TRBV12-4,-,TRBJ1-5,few,CASSLGEVQPQHF,TGTGCCAGCAGTTTGGGGGAGGTTCAGCCCCAGCATTTT
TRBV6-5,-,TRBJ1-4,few,CASSYSNAGEGEKLFF,TGTGCCAGCAGTTACTCGAATGCCGGGGAAGGTGAAAAACTGTTTTTT
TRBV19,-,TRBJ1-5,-,CAISWSGLNQPQHF,TGTGCCATCTCCTGGTCTGGGCTGAATCAGCCCCAGCATTTT
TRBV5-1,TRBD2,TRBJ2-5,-,CASSLDPGREQTQYF,TGCGCCAGCAGCTTGGATCCGGGGAGGGAACAGACCCAGTACTTC
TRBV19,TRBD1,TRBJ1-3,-,CASSISGGSANTIYF,TGTGCCAGTAGTATCTCAGGGGGCTCGGCAAACACCATATATTTT